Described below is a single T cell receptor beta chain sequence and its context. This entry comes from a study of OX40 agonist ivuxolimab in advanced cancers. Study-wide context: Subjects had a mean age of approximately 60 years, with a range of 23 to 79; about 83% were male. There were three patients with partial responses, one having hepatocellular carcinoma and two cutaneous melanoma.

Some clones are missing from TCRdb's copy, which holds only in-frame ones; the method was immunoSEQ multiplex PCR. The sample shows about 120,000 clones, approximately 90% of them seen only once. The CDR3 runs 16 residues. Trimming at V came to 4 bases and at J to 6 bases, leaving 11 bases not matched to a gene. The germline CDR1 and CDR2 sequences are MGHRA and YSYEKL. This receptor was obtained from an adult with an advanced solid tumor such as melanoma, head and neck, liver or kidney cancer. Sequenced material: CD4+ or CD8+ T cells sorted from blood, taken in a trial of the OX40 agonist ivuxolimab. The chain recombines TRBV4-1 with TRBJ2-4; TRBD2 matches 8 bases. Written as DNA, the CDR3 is TGCGCCAGCAGCCGCGGACTAGCCGACCCCCTAAACATTCAGTACTTC. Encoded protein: CASSRGLADPLNIQYF.